A single sample gave rise to the 8 T cell receptor beta chains below, sequenced in a study of blood T cell repertoires in COVID-19. Produced via immunoSEQ multiplex PCR; TCRdb's table is partial and in-frame only. The repertoire consists of 200,000 to 300,000 clones, with about 91% occurring once and the leading ten covering 1% to 1.5%. What was sequenced was PBMCs or T cells enriched from blood (not recorded which). The receptors originated from a woman aged 40 to 55 with acute COVID-19.

This clone was recorded once. The V and J genes are TRBV19 and TRBJ1-1, with 8 bases matching TRBD1. This CDR3 region has 21 residues. V lost 4 bases and J lost 5; bases outside the gene matches: 27. In germline, CDR1 is LNHDA, CDR2 SQIVND (reference sequence). The CDR3 DNA reads TGTGCCAGTAGTAGAAGGCCTCTCCGCCGGGACAGGAACGACCCGGGGACTGAAGCTTTCTTT. Translated, it gives CASSRRPLRRDRNDPGTEAFF.

The gene calls are TRBV7-9 and TRBJ1-2; D possibly corresponds to TRBD1 (5 bases). CDR1 and CDR2 from the germline V gene are SEHNR and FQNEAQ (reference sequence). V was pared by 5 bases and J by 8 bases, with 12 bases between. The CDR3 totals 12 residues. The CDR3 DNA sequence: TGTGCCAGCAGCCGCGGGACCTCAGGCTACACCTTC. Protein sequence: CASSRGTSGYTF. The variable domain in full, completed from reference TRBV7-9 and TRBJ1-2, reads DTGVSQNPRHKITKRGQNVTFRCDPISEHNRLYWYRQTLGQGPEFLTYFQNEAQLEKSRLLSDRFSAERPKGSFSTLEIQRTEQGDSAMYLCASSRGTSGYTFGSGTRLTVV.

This chain uses TRBV9 with TRBJ2-7; 10 nucleotides line up with TRBD2. Germline V gives CDR1 SGDLS, CDR2 YYNGEE. This CDR3 has 13 amino acids. V was clipped by 9 bases and J by 3 bases; unmatched bases: 6. The CDR3 spells CANPAGGDYEQYV. The CDR3 coding sequence is TGTGCCAACCCAGCGGGGGGGGACTACGAGCAGTACGTC.

The chain employs TRBV2 and TRBJ2-4; TRBD2 agrees at 7 bases. The CDR3 has 13 amino acids. The germline CDR1 and CDR2 sequences are SNHLY and FYNNEI. After removal of 4 bases from V and 8 bases from J, the junction contained 5 bases not matched to a gene. The CDR3 DNA follows: TGTGCCAGCAGTGTTGGACTAGAATACATTCAGTACTTC. As protein: CASSVGLEYIQYF.

This clone was recorded only once. The gene calls are TRBV5-1 and TRBJ1-1; no clear D. CDR1 is SGHRS and CDR2 is YFSETQ in the germline V gene. This CDR3 has 15 residues. V was clipped by 0 bases and J by 4 bases, with 13 bases between them. CDR3 in amino acids: CASSLVRGGTTEAFF. The CDR3 region has the DNA TGCGCCAGCAGCTTGGTACGGGGTGGTACCACTGAAGCTTTCTTT. Combining the CDR3 with reference TRBV5-1 and TRBJ1-1 gives the whole variable domain KAGVTQTPRYLIKTRGQQVTLSCSPISGHRSVSWYQQTPGQGLQFLFEYFSETQRNKGNFPGRFSGRQFSNSRSEMNVSTLELGDSALYLCASSLVRGGTTEAFFGQGTRLTVV.

The chain joins TRBV28 to TRBJ1-1; weak D call: TRBD1 (6 bases). The CDR3 length is 15 residues. Germline CDR1 reads MDHEN; CDR2 reads SYDVKM. Trimming stripped 8 bases from V and 2 bases from J, with 18 bases between. The CDR3 DNA reads TGTGCCAGCCAATTTGGGGGCCACGGCAACACTGAAGCTTTCTTT. Translating gives CASQFGGHGNTEAFF.

V usage is TRBV10-3 and J usage is TRBJ2-3, with D unresolved. V lost 3 bases to trimming and J lost 2 bases, with 18 bases between them. CDR3 length: 17 residues. CDR1 is ENHRY, CDR2 SYGVKD, per germline. The CDR3 bases are TGTGCCATCAGTGACCTAGTATCCAGTCGGAACACAGATACGCAGTATTTT. It is translated as CAISDLVSSRNTDTQYF.

In its sample, this clone was seen a few times. The chain has TRBV9 and TRBJ2-2; no clear D gene. CDR1 and CDR2 from the germline V gene are SGDLS and YYNGEE. The V end was cut by 3 bases, the J end by 6 bases, with 9 bases between. CDR3 length: 13 amino acids. As DNA, the CDR3 is TGTGCCAGCAGCGGACATTTCGCCGGGGAGCTGTTTTTT. The encoded protein is CASSGHFAGELFF.